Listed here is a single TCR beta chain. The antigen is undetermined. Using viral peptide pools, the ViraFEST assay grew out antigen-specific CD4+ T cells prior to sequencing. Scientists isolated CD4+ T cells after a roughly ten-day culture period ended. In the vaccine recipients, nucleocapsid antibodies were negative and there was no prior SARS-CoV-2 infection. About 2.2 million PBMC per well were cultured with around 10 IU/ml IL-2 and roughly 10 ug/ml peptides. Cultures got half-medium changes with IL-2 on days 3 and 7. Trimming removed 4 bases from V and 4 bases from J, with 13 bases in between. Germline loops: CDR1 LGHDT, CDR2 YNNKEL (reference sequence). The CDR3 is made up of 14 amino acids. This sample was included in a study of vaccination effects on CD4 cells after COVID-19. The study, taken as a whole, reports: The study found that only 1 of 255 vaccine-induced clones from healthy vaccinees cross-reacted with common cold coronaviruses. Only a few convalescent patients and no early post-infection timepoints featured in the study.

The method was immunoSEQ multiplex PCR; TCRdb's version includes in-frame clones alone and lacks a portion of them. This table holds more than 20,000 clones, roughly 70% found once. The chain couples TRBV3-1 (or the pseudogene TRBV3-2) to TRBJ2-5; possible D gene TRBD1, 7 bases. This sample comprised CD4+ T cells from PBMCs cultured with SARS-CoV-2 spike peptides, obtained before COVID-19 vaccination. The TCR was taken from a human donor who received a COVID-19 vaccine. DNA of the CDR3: TGTGCCAGCAGCCGACGACAGGGAGGAGAGACCCAGTACTTC. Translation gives CASSRRQGGETQYF.